Listed here is a single TCR beta chain. What it binds is unknown. This sample was taken from a study of cytomegalovirus exposure and HLA in healthy donors. Study-wide background: T cells numbering about 179 million yielded some 100 million unique TCR beta sequences in an earlier analysis. Study findings and constraints: Published work reported that the classifier diagnosed cytomegalovirus status with high specificity and sensitivity. A later analysis reportedly identified an Asian-associated ancestry cluster as carrying fewer N-insertions than the approximately 710-donor mean.

The PCR had 60 Vbeta and 13 Jbeta primers. Sequenced by immunoSEQ multiplex PCR; TCRdb stores in-frame clones only, minus some. In the table there are over 150,000 clones, around 77% of which are singletons. Sequencing was carried out using PBMCs. This clonotype was sampled from a woman aged 45-60 years in good health and CMV-seropositive.

CDR3 in amino acids: CASSLYVFTAGGEAGELFF. The CDR3 nucleotides read TGTGCCAGCAGTTTATATGTCTTTACGGCGGGGGGGGAGGCCGGGGAGCTGTTTTTT. The chain is built from TRBV27 and TRBJ2-2; 9 nucleotides align to TRBD2. Germline CDR1 is MNHEY and CDR2 is SMNVEV (reference sequence). The CDR3 consists of 19 residues. The ends lost 1 base at V and 6 bases at J; junction bases unmatched: 15.